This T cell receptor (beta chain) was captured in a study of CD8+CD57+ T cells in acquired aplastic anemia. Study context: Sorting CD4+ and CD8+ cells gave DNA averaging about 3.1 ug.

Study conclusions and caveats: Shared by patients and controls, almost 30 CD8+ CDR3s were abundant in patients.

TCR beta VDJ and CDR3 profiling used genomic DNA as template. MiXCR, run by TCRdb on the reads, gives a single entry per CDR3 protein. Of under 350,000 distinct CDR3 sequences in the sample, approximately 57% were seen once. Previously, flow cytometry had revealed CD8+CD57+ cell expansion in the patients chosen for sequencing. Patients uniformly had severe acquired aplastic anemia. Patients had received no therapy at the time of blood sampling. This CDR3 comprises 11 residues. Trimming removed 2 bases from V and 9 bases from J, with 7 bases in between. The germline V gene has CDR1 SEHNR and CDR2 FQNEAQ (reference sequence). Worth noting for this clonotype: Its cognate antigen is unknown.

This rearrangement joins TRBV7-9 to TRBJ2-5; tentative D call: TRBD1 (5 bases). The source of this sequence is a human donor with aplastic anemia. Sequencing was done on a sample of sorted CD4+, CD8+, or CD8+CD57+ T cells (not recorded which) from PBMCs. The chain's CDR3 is CASSLLGAQYF. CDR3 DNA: TGTGCCAGCAGCTTATTAGGGGCCCAGTACTTC.